The source of this T cell receptor (beta chain) is a study of early T cells in non-severe SARS-CoV-2 infection. Whole-study context: Investigators sequenced bulk RNA drawn from unsorted whole blood, and chains remained unpaired. Findings and limits, study-wide: The study's VDJdb matching favored anti-spike CD8 responses and missed private and CD4 specificities.

Attachment of unique molecular identifiers to individual cDNA molecules was performed. TCRdb recomputed calls from the 5' RACE reads with MiXCR, one row per CDR3 protein. The sample has tens of thousands of distinct CDR3 sequences; more than 4% are singletons. Germline V gene lookup returns CDR1 MNHEY and CDR2 SMNVEV (reference sequence). CDR3 length: 16 amino acids. The J segment lost 0 bases and the V segment lost 3 bases, leaving 4 bases of the junction unmatched. A few counts support this clonotype. The antigen remains unidentified. The chain has TRBV27 and TRBJ2-1; 8 nucleotides align to TRBD2. The clonotype comes from an adult who was a healthcare worker with PCR-confirmed SARS-CoV-2 infection or an uninfected control (not recorded which). The input for sequencing was whole blood, taken at baseline. The CDR3 reads CASSFSGAYSYNEQFF. The CDR3 region has the DNA TGTGCCAGCAGTTTTAGCGGGGCCTACTCCTACAATGAGCAGTTCTTC.